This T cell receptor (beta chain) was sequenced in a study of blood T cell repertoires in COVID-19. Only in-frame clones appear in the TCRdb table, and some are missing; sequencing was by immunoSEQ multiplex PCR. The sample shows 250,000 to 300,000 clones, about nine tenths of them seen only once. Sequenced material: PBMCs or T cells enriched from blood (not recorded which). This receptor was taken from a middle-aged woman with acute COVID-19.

The CDR3 protein is CASSQTGVDTQYF. CDR3 in DNA: TGTGCCAGTAGTCAAACAGGGGTGGATACGCAGTATTTT. The chain employs TRBV19 and TRBJ2-3, with 7 nucleotides matching TRBD1. The CDR3 is 13 amino acids. Trimming at V came to 5 bases and at J to 6 bases, leaving 5 bases not matched to a gene. Germline V gene lookup returns CDR1 LNHDA and CDR2 SQIVND (reference sequence).